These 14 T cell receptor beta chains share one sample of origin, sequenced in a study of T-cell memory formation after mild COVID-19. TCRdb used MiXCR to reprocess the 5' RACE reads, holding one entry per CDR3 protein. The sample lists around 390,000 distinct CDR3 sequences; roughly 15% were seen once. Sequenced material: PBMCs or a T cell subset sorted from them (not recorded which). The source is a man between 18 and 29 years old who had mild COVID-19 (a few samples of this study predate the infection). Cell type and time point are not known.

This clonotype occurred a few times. The CDR3 sequence is CASSSAGTATQYF. CDR3 nucleotides: TGTGCCAGCAGCTCCGCCGGGACGGCAACGCAGTATTTT. This chain uses TRBV7-9 with TRBJ2-3; D is possibly TRBD1 or TRBD2 (5 bases each). With 4 bases removed from V and 9 bases from J, the gap between germline ends came to 14 bases. The germline V gene encodes CDR1 SEHNR and CDR2 FQNEAQ (reference sequence). The CDR3 spans 13 residues.

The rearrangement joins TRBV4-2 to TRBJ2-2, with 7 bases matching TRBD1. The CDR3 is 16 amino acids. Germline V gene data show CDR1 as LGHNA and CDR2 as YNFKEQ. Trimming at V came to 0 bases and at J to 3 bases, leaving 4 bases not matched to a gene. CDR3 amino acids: CASSQEAQGYTGELFF. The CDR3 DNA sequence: TGTGCCAGCAGCCAAGAGGCACAGGGGTACACCGGGGAGCTGTTTTTT.

CDR3 sequence reads: CASNVGSTDTQYF. Written as DNA, the CDR3 is TGTGCCAGCAACGTTGGGTCCACAGATACGCAGTATTTT. J is TRBJ2-3 and V is TRBV12-3 or TRBV12-4; D is unclear. The CDR3 runs to 13 residues. Trimming left V 7 bases short and J 2 bases short, with 10 bases between.

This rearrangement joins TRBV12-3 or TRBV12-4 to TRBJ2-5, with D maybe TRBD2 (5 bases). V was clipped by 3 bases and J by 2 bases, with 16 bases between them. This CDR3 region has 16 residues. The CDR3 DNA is TGTGCCAGCAGTTTTAATTACGGGGATTTACAAGAGACCCAGTACTTC. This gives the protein CASSFNYGDLQETQYF.

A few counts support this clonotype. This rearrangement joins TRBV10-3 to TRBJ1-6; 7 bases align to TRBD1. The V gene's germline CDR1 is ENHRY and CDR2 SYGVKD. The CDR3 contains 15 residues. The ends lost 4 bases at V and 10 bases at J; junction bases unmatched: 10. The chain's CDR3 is CAISGSTGWGSPLHF. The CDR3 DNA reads TGTGCCATCAGTGGATCGACAGGGTGGGGATCACCCCTCCACTTT.

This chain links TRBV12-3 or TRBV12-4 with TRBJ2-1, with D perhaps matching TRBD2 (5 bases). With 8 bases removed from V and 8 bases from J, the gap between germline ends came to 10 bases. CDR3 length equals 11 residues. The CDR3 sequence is CASVAPHEQFF. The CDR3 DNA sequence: TGTGCCAGCGTAGCGCCGCATGAGCAGTTCTTC.

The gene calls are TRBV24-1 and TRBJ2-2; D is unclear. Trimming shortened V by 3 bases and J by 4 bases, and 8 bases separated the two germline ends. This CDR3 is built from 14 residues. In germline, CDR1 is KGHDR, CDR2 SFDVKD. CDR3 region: CATSDDQSTGELFF. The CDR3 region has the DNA TGTGCCACCAGTGATGATCAATCCACCGGGGAGCTGTTTTTT.

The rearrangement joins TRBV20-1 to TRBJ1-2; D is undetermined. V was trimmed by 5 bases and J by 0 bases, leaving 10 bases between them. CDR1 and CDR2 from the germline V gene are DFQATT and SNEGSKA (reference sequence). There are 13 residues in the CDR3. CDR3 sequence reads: CSARSDTNYGYTF. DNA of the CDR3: TGCAGTGCTCGCAGTGATACTAACTATGGCTACACCTTC.

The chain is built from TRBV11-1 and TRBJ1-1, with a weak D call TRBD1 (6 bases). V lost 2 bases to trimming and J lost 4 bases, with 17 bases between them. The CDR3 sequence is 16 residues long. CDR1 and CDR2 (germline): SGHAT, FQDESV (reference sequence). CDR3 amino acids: CASSLPFGQGITEAFF. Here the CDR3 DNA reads TGTGCCAGCAGCTTACCGTTCGGGCAGGGGATCACTGAAGCTTTCTTT.

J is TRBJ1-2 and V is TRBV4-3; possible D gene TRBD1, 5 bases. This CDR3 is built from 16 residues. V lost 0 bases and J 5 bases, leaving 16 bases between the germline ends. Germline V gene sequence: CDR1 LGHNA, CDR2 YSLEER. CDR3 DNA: TGCGCCAGCAGCCAAGATACAGAGGGGCAGTATTATGGCTACACCTTC. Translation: CASSQDTEGQYYGYTF.

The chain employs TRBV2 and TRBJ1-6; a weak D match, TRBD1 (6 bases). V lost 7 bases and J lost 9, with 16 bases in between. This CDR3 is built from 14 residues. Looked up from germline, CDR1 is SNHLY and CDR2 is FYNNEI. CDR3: CASNRQESVSPLHF. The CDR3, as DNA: TGTGCCAGCAATAGACAGGAGAGCGTTTCACCCCTCCACTTT.

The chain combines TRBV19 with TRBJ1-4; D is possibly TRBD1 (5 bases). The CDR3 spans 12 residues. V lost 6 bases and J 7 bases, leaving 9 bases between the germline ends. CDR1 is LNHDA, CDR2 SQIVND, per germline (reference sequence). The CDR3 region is CASRPGTEKLFF. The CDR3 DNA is TGTGCCAGTAGACCGGGGACTGAAAAACTGTTTTTT.

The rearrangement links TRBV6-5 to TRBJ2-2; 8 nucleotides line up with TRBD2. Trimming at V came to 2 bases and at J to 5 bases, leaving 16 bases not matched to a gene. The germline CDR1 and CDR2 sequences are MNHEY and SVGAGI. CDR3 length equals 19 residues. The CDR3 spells CASSYSGHFGRGVTGELFF. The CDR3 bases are TGTGCCAGCAGTTACAGCGGACATTTCGGGAGGGGAGTTACCGGGGAGCTGTTTTTT.

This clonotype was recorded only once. This chain's CDR3 is CSARKAGTGLLGTGELFF. The CDR3 DNA follows: TGCAGTGCTAGGAAAGCCGGGACAGGGCTCTTAGGCACCGGGGAGCTGTTTTTT. The chain employs TRBV20-1 and TRBJ2-2; 9 bases line up with TRBD1. The CDR3 totals 18 residues. J was trimmed by 4 bases and V by 3 bases; bases with no gene match: 15. Germline V lookup: CDR1 DFQATT, CDR2 SNEGSKA (reference sequence).